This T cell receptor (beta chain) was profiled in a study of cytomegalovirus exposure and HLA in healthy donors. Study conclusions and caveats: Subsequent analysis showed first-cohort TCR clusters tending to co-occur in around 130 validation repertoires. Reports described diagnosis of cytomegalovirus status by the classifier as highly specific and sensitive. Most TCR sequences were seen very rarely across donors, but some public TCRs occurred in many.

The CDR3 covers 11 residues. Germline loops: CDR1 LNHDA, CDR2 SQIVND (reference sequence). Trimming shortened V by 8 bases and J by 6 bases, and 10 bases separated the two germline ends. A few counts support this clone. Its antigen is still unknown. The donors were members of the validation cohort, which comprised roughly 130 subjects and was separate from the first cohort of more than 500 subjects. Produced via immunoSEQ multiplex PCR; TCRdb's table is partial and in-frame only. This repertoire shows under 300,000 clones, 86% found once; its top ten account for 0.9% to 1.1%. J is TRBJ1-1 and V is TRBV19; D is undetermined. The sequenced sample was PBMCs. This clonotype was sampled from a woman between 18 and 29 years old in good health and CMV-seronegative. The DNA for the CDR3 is TGTGCCAGTGCTAGCGGGTCTGAAGCTTTCTTT. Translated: CASASGSEAFF. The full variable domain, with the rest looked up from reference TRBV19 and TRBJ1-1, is DGGITQSPKYLFRKEGQNVTLSCEQNLNHDAMYWYRQDPGQGLRLIYYSQIVNDFQKGDIAEGYSVSREKKESFPLTVTSAQKNPTAFYLCASASGSEAFFGQGTRLTVV.